Given below is one T cell receptor beta chain in context. What it binds is unknown. The sample comes from a study of vaccination and CD4 T cells after COVID-19. Study summary: Those taking part got two shots of either the BNT162b2 or the mRNA-1273 vaccine.

Points from the study as a whole: 304 of 307 vaccine-specific clones from convalescent patients were spike mono-reactive.

TCRdb re-derived calls from the PCR reads in MiXCR, one entry per CDR3 protein. The repertoire holds tens of thousands of distinct CDR3 sequences, with 50% to 65% as singletons. The CDR3 spans 15 residues. Trimming pared 1 base from V and 5 bases from J, leaving 11 bases between. Germline V CDR1 and CDR2: SNHLY, FYNNEI. The material sequenced was CD4+ T cells from blood, taken before SARS-CoV-2 vaccination. The source of this sequence is a human donor who had recovered from COVID-19. The genes are TRBV2 and TRBJ1-4, with D maybe TRBD1 (6 bases). CDR3 nucleotide sequence: TGTGCCAGCAGTGAAGGGGGCCAGGGGAATGAAAAACTGTTTTTT. Its translation is CASSEGGQGNEKLFF.